The clone carrying this T cell receptor (beta chain) was counted many times. Researchers prepared the TCRbeta library using unique molecular identifiers, the study reports. TCRdb independently ran MiXCR on the PCR reads; one entry per CDR3 protein. The sample records 640,000 or so distinct CDR3 sequences, approximately 15% being singletons. With 0 bases removed from V and 9 bases from J, the gap between germline ends came to 15 bases. The CDR3 length is 14 residues. Germline V gives CDR1 LGHNA, CDR2 YSLEER. The sample is drawn from a study of T-cell reconstitution after alpha-beta-depleted transplantation in children.

The chain uses TRBV4-3 and TRBJ2-7; TRBD1 is a possible D gene (5 bases). This receptor was taken from a human donor who donated a stem cell graft to a child with acute myeloid leukemia. The sample in question was PBMCs from the stem cell graft donor, obtained from the stem cell graft. The CDR3 spells CASSQDRAGMMQYF. The CDR3 DNA sequence: TGCGCCAGCAGCCAAGATAGGGCAGGGATGATGCAGTACTTC.